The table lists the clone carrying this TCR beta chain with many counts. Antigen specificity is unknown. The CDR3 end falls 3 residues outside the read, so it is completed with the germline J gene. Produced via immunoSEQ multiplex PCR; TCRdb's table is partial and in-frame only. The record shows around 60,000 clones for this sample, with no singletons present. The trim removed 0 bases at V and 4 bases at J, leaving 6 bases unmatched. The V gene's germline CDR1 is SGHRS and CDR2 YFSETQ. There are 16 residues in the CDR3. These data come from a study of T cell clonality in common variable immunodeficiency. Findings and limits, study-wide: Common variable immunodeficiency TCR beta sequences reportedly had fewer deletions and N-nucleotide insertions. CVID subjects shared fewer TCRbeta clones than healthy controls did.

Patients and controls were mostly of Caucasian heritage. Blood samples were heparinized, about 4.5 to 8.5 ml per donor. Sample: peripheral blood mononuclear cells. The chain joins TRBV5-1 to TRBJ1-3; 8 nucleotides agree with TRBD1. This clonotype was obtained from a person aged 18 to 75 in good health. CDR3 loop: CASSLGARDRGNTIYF. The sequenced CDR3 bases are TGCGCCAGCAGCTTGGGGGCCCGGGACAGGGGAAACACC.